This TCR beta chain was found in a study of OX40 agonist ivuxolimab in advanced cancers. Study-wide context: Patients received intravenous ivuxolimab every 2 weeks at 0.01 to 10 mg/kg.

The study's findings and limits: The 0.1-3.0 mg/kg partial responders had among the lowest clonal expansion. More expanded clones were seen, on average, in CD8+ T cells than in CD4+.

Turning to this clone: Its antigen is currently unknown.

Method: immunoSEQ multiplex PCR; TCRdb's copy keeps in-frame clones and lacks some. Among tens of thousands of clones listed, more than 65% were seen once. Trimming shortened V by 0 bases and J by 3 bases, and 12 bases separated the two germline ends. This CDR3 has 15 residues. Germline lookup yields CDR1 SGDLS and CDR2 YYNGEE. This receptor was identified in an adult with an advanced solid tumor such as melanoma, head and neck, liver or kidney cancer. The sequencing here drew on CD4+ or CD8+ T cells sorted from blood, taken in a trial of the OX40 agonist ivuxolimab. J is TRBJ1-1 and V is TRBV9; the D gene is possibly TRBD1 (6 bases). CDR3 DNA sequence: TGTGCCAGCAGCGTAGAGGGGGGCTTGGACACTGAAGCTTTCTTT. It encodes CASSVEGGLDTEAFF.